The sequence of this T cell receptor (beta chain) was determined in a study of blood T cell repertoires in COVID-19. Study overall: Material from acute and convalescent COVID-19 was sourced from the United States, Italy and Spain. Nucleic acid was either cDNA or gDNA, and it came from T cells, B-cell-depleted T cells, or PBMCs.

In the authors' methods: How many nucleated cells were present was estimated from reference gene primer amplification. The assay was immunoSEQ multiplex PCR, and TCRdb's table has in-frame clones only and misses some. Clone size and V and J calls were adopted from that table, with D and trimming inferred from the DNA. The data hold 100,000 or so clones, with roughly 90% observed a single time. The V gene lost 5 bases and the J gene lost 4 bases, with 12 bases spanning the gap. The CDR3 runs to 14 residues. Germline lookup yields CDR1 SGHAT and CDR2 FQNNGV. The chain links TRBV11-2 to TRBJ1-5, with D possibly matching TRBD1 (6 bases). Sequenced input: peripheral blood. The sequence was obtained from a man aged 25-45 years in a cohort sampled during active COVID-19. The CDR3 loop is CASSLHRVNQPQHF. The CDR3 nucleotides read TGTGCCAGCAGCCTTCACAGGGTAAATCAGCCCCAGCATTTT.